Detailed here is one T cell receptor beta chain. Its antigen is not known. This sample is drawn from a study of lung T cells in sarcoidosis with Löfgren's syndrome. The CDR3 contains 13 residues. V lost 5 bases and J lost 2, with 8 bases in between. The study's findings and limits: In alpha-beta pairs, TRAV12-1 favored TRBV2, and their CDR3s were homologous. Shared TRAV12-1 and TRBV2 CDR3 motifs were reported across several patients. Versus controls, Löfgren's syndrome patients reportedly showed TRAV12-1 and TRBV2 as most expanded.

TCRdb passed the reads through MiXCR, listing each CDR3 protein once. The repertoire holds 15,000 to 25,000 distinct CDR3 sequences, around 20% seen once, with approximately 0.78% in the top ten. Sequencing was done on a sample of CD4+ T cells from bronchoalveolar lavage. The source of this sequence is a human donor with sarcoidosis (Löfgren's syndrome or another form), or a control subject (not recorded which). This rearrangement joins TRBV12-3 or TRBV12-4 to TRBJ2-3; no definite D call. The CDR3 is CASSGSLTDTQYF. The DNA for the CDR3 is TGTGCCAGCAGTGGGTCCCTCACAGATACGCAGTATTTT.